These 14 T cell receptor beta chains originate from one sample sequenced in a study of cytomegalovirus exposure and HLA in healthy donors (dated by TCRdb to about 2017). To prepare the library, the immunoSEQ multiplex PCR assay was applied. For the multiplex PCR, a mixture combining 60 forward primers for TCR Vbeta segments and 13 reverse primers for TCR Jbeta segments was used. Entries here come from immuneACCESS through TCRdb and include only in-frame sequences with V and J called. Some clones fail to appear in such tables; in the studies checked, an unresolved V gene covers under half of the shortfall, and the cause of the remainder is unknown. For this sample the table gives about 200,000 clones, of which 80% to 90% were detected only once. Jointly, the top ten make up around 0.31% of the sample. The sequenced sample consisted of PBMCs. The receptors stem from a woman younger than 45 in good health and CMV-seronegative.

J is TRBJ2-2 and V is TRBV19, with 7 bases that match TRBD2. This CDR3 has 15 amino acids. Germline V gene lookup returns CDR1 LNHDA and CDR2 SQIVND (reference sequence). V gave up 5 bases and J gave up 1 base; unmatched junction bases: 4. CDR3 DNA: TGTGCCAGTAGTGGGGAGGGGTGGAACACCGGGGAGCTGTTTTTT. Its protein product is CASSGEGWNTGELFF.

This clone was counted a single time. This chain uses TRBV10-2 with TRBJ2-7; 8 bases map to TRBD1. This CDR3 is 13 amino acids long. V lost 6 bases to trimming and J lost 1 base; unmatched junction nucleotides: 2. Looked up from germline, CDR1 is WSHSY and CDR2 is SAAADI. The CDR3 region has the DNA TGCGCCAGCAGCCGGACAGGGTCCTACGAGCAGTACTTC. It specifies CASSRTGSYEQYF.

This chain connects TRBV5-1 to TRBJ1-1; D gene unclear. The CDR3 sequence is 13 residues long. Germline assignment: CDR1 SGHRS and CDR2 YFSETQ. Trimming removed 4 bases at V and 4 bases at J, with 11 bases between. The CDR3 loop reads CASSLAGTTEAFF. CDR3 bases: TGCGCCAGCAGCCTGGCGGGAACCACTGAAGCTTTCTTT.

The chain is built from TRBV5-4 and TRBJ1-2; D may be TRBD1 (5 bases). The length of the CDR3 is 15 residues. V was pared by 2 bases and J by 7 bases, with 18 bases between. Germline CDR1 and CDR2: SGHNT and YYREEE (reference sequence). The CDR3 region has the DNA TGTGCCAGCAGCTTCGGTGTCTCCAGGGCTACTGGCTACACCTTC. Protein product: CASSFGVSRATGYTF. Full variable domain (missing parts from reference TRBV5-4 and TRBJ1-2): ETGVTQSPTHLIKTRGQQVTLRCSSQSGHNTVSWYQQALGQGPQFIFQYYREEENGRGNFPPRFSGLQFPNYSSELNVNALELDDSALYLCASSFGVSRATGYTFGSGTRLTVV.

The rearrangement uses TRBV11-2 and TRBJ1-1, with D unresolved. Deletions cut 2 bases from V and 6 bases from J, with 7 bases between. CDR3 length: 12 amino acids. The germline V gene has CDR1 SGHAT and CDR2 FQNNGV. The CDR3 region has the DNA TGTGCCAGCAGCTTAATACGGTCTGAAGCTTTCTTT. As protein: CASSLIRSEAFF.

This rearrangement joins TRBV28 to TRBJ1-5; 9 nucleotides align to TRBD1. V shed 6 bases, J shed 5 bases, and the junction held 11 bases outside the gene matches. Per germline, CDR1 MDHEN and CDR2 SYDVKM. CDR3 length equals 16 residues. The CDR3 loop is CASSSQADRGYQPQHF. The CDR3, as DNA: TGTGCCAGCAGCTCACAGGCGGACAGGGGATATCAGCCCCAGCATTTT.

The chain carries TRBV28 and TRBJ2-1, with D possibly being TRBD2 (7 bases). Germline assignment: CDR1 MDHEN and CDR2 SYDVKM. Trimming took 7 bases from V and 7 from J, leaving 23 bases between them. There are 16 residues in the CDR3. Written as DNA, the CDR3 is TGTGCCAGCACTCCCCCGTGGGGGGGGCGCATGAATGAGCAGTTCTTC. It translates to CASTPPWGGRMNEQFF. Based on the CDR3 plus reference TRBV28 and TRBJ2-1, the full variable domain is DVKVTQSSRYLVKRTGEKVFLECVQDMDHENMFWYRQDPGLGLRLIYFSYDVKMKEKGDIPEGYSVSREKKERFSLILESASTNQTSMYLCASTPPWGGRMNEQFFGPGTRLTVL.

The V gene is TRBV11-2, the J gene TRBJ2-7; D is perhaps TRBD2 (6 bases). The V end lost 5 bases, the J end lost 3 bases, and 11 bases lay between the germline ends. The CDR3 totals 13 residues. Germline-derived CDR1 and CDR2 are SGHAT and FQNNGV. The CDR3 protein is CASSLSGGYEQYF. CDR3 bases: TGTGCCAGCAGCCTCTCCGGGGGCTACGAGCAGTACTTC.

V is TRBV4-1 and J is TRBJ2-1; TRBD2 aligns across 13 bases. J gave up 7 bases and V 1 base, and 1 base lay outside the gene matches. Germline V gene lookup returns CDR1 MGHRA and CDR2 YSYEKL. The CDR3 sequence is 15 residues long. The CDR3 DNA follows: TGCGCCAGCAGCCAAGGGACTAGCGGGAGAAATGAGCAGTTCTTC. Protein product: CASSQGTSGRNEQFF.

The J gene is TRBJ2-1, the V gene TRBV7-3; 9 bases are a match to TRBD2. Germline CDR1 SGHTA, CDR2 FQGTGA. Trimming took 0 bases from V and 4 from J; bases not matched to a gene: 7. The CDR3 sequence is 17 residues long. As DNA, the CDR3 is TGTGCCAGCAGCTTAACACCCCCGGGACTAGCATACAATGAGCAGTTCTTC. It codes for CASSLTPPGLAYNEQFF. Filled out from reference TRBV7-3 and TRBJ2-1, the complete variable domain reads GAGVSQTPSNKVTEKGKYVELRCDPISGHTALYWYRQSLGQGPEFLIYFQGTGAADDSGLPNDRFFAVRPEGSVSTLKIQRTERGDSAVYLCASSLTPPGLAYNEQFFGPGTRLTVL.

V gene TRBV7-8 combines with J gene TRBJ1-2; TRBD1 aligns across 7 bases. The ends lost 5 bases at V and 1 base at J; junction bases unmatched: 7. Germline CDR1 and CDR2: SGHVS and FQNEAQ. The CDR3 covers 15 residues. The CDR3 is CASSPEGQLNYGYTF. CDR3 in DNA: TGTGCCAGCAGCCCCGAGGGACAGCTTAACTATGGCTACACCTTC.

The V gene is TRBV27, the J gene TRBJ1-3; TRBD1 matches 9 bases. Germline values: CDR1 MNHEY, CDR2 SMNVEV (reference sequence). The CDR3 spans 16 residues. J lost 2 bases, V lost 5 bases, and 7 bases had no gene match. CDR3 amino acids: CASSPSRDRAGNTIYF. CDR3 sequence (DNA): TGTGCCAGCAGTCCTTCCCGGGACAGGGCTGGAAACACCATATATTTT.

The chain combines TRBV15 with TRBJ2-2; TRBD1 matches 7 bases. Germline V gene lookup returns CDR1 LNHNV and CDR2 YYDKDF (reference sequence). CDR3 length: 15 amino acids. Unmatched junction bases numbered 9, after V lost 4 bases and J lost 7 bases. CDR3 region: CATSTHTGEIGELFF. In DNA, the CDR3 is TGTGCCACCAGCACCCATACAGGGGAGATCGGGGAGCTGTTTTTT.

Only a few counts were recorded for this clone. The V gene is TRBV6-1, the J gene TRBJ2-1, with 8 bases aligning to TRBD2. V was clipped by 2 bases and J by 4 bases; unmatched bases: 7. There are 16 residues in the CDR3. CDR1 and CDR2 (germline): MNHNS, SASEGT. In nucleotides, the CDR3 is TGTGCCAGCAGTGAAAGGTGGCTAGCGGGTTACAATGAGCAGTTCTTC. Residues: CASSERWLAGYNEQFF.